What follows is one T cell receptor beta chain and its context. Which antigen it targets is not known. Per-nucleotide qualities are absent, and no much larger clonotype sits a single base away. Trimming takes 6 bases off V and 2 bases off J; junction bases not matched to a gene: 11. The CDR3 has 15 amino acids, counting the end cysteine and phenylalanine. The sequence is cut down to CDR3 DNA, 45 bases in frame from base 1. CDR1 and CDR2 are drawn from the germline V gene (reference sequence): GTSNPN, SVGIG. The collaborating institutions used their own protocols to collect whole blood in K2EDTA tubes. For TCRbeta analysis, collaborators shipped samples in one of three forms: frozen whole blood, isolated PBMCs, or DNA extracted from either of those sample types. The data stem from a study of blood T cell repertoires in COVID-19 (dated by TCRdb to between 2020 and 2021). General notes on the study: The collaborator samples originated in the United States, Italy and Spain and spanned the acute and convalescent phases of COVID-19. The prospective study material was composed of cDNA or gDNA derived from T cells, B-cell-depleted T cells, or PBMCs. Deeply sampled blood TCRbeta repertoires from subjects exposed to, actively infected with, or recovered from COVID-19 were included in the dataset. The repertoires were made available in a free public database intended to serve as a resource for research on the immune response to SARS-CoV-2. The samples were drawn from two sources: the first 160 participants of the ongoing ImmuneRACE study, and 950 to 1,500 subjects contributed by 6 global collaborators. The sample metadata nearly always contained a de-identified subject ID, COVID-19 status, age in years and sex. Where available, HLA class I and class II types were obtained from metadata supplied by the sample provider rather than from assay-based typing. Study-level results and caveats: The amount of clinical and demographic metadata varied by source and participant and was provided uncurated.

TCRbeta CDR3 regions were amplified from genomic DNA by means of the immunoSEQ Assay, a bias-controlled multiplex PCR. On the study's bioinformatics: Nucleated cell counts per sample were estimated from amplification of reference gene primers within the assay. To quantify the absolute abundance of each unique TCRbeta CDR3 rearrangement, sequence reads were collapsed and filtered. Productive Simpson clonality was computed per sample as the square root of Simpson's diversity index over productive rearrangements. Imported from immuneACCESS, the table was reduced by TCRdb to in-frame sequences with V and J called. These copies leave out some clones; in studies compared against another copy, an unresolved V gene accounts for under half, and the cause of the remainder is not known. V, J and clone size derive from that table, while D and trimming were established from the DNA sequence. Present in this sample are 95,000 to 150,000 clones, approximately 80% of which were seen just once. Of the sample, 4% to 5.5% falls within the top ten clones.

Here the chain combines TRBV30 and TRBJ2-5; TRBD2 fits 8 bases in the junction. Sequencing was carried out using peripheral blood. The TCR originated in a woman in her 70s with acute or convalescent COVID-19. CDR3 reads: CACQGGGGPQETQYF. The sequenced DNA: TGTGCCTGCCAGGGAGGCGGGGGGCCTCAAGAGACCCAGTACTTC.